The 10 T cell receptor beta chains given below trace back to one sample, sequenced in a study of regulatory T cells in long-lasting Graves disease. The time point: newly diagnosed GD, antithyroid drugs for less than 3 months. From PBMCs, RNA was extracted and then used to make the TCR library. Through Arm-PCR of CDR3 regions and iRepertoire HTBI primers, TCR beta libraries were built. TCRdb fed the multiplex PCR reads into MiXCR, producing one record per CDR3 protein. The data show approximately 400,000 distinct CDR3 sequences, roughly 15% seen once. Another study also made use of these data, one on T cells in Graves' hyperthyroidism and ophthalmopathy.

Sample: peripheral blood mononuclear cells (PBMCs), taken at new diagnosis, from a patient treated with antithyroid drugs. These receptors all come from a middle-aged woman with Graves disease.

This clonotype was observed a few times. V usage is TRBV28 and J usage is TRBJ2-3, with D maybe TRBD2 (6 bases). CDR3 length: 14 residues. Trimming shortened V by 6 bases and J by 5 bases, and 15 bases separated the two germline ends. Germline CDR1 and CDR2: MDHEN and SYDVKM. DNA of the CDR3: TGTGCCAGCAGGGACTCGACTAGGGGAGATACGCAGTATTTT. It specifies CASRDSTRGDTQYF.

There are a few counts of this clonotype. The V call is TRBV12-3 or TRBV12-4, the J call TRBJ2-2; a possible D gene is TRBD1 (6 bases). V was pared by 1 base and J by 9 bases, with 12 bases between. This CDR3 has 14 residues. This CDR3 is CASSLGTVGRELFF. Written as DNA, the CDR3 is TGTGCCAGCAGTTTAGGGACAGTTGGCCGGGAGCTGTTTTTT.

The chain recombines TRBV10-3 with TRBJ2-3, with 8 bases that match TRBD1. Germline-derived CDR1 and CDR2 are ENHRY and SYGVKD. This CDR3 contains 17 residues. The V gene end was trimmed by 0 bases and the J gene end by 0 bases; junction bases not matched to a gene: 5. The CDR3 coding sequence is TGTGCCATCAGTGAGTCGACAGGGGCTTCTAGCACAGATACGCAGTATTTT. Protein sequence: CAISESTGASSTDTQYF.

This clonotype was recorded many times. This sequence joins TRBV2 and TRBJ2-1; D call uncertain. V was cut by 3 bases and J by 0 bases, with 9 bases left in between. CDR3 length: 15 residues. The germline CDR1 and CDR2 sequences are SNHLY and FYNNEI. The chain's CDR3 is CASSDIPPSYNEQFF. In DNA form, the CDR3 reads TGTGCCAGCAGTGATATCCCTCCCTCCTACAATGAGCAGTTCTTC.

The count of this clonotype is one. The chain employs TRBV5-4 and TRBJ1-1, with TRBD1 matching 10 bases. After removal of 0 bases from V and 3 bases from J, the junction contained 5 bases not matched to a gene. The CDR3 spans 16 residues. The germline V gene encodes CDR1 SGHNT and CDR2 YYREEE (reference sequence). Written as DNA, the CDR3 is TGTGCCAGCAGCTTGGGACAGGGGGCTTGGGACACTGAAGCTTTCTTT. It specifies CASSLGQGAWDTEAFF.

The table lists this clonotype with many counts. This sequence joins TRBV29-1 and TRBJ2-2, with D perhaps assigned TRBD1 or TRBD2 (5 bases each). The CDR3 runs 17 residues. In germline, CDR1 is SQVTM, CDR2 ANQGSEA. V was cut by 2 bases and J by 7 bases, with 23 bases left in between. The CDR3 region is CSVESRSGRNPNGELFF. DNA of the CDR3: TGCAGCGTTGAATCCCGGTCGGGGCGAAACCCCAACGGGGAGCTGTTTTTT.

The rearrangement uses TRBV7-6 and TRBJ2-5, with TRBD1 as a possible D gene (5 bases). CDR3 size: 15 residues. Per germline, CDR1 SGHVS and CDR2 FNYEAQ. The germline V and J ends were trimmed by 1 base and 5 bases, with 14 bases remaining between them. CDR3 nucleotide sequence: TGTGCCAGCAGCTTAGACAGGTTCCACGGGGAGACCCAGTACTTC. It yields the protein CASSLDRFHGETQYF.

This clonotype showed up many times. In nucleotides, the CDR3 is TGTGCCAGCAGTTGGGCAGGGGGCGCGACTGAAGCTTTCTTT. Its protein product is CASSWAGGATEAFF. The chain recombines TRBV27 with TRBJ1-1; 8 bases line up with TRBD1. The CDR3 totals 14 residues. The V segment lost 4 bases and the J segment 5 bases; nucleotides outside the gene matches: 6. Germline V lookup: CDR1 MNHEY, CDR2 SMNVEV (reference sequence).

Ten or more counts support this clonotype. As DNA, the CDR3 is TGTGCCAGTAGTGATCTCCGGGACCCGTTTTTCCCCCTCCACTTT. It specifies CASSDLRDPFFPLHF. This chain links TRBV19 with TRBJ1-6; a weak D match, TRBD1 (5 bases). The CDR3 sequence is 15 residues long. Germline CDR1 is LNHDA and CDR2 is SQIVND (reference sequence). V lost 5 bases and J 13 bases, leaving 21 bases between the germline ends. Together with reference TRBV19 and TRBJ1-6, the CDR3 gives the full variable domain: DGGITQSPKYLFRKEGQNVTLSCEQNLNHDAMYWYRQDPGQGLRLIYYSQIVNDFQKGDIAEGYSVSREKKESFPLTVTSAQKNPTAFYLCASSDLRDPFFPLHFGNGTRLTVT.

There are a few counts of this clonotype. The chain carries TRBV10-3 and TRBJ2-2, with D possibly being TRBD1 (5 bases). V lost 8 bases and J lost 7, with 17 bases in between. The CDR3 has 14 residues. Germline CDR1 is ENHRY and CDR2 is SYGVKD. CDR3 sequence: CAIGATPESGELFF. The DNA of the CDR3 is TGTGCCATCGGGGCCACCCCAGAAAGCGGGGAGCTGTTTTTT.